Reported below is one TCR beta chain. What it binds is unknown. The donors were members of the validation cohort, which comprised 120 subjects and was separate from the first cohort of about 700 subjects. This entry comes from a study of cytomegalovirus exposure and HLA in healthy donors. At the level of the study: The 90 to 150 validation repertoires matched the 666 first-cohort repertoires in platform, a later analysis reported. Findings of the study overall: Cytomegalovirus status, reportedly, was diagnosed with high specificity and sensitivity by the classifier.

Sequenced by immunoSEQ multiplex PCR; TCRdb stores in-frame clones only, minus some. The sample comprises some 170,000 clones, 85% to 90% of which are singletons, and 4.2% rests with the top ten. The germline V gene has CDR1 MNHEY and CDR2 SMNVEV (reference sequence). The length of the CDR3 is 16 residues. J gave up 6 bases and V 4 bases, and 11 bases lay outside the gene matches. This chain uses TRBV27 with TRBJ2-2, with 7 bases matching TRBD2. The receptor's source is a man younger than 35 in good health and CMV-seropositive. Specimen: PBMCs. The CDR3 sequence: CASSSTSPIFAGELFF. CDR3 DNA sequence: TGTGCCAGCAGTTCGACTAGCCCGATTTTCGCCGGGGAGCTGTTTTTT.